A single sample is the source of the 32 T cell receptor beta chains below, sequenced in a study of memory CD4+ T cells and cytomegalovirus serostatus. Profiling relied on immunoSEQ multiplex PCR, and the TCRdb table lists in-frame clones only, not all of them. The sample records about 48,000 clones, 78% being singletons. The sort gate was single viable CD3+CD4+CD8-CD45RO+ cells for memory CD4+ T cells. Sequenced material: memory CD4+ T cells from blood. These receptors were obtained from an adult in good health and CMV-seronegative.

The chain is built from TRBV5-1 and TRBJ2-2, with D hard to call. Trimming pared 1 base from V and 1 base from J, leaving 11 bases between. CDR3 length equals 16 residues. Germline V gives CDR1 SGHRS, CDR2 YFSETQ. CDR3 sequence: CASSLLRTENTGELFF. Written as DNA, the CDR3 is TGCGCCAGCAGCTTGCTCCGGACCGAGAACACCGGGGAGCTGTTTTTT.

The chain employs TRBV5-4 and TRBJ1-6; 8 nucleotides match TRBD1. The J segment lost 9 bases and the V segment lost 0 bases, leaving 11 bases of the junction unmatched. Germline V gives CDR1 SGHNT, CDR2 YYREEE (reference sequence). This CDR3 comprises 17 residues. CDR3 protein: CASSLGRLDRDSSPLHF. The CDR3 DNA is TGTGCCAGCAGCTTGGGCCGGTTGGACAGGGATTCTTCACCCCTCCACTTT.

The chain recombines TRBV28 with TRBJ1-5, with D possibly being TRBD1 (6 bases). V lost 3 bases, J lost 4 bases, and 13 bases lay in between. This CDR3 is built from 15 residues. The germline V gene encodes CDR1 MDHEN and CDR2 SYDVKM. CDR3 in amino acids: CASSFSGAFNQPQHF. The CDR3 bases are TGTGCCAGCAGTTTTTCAGGGGCCTTTAATCAGCCCCAGCATTTT.

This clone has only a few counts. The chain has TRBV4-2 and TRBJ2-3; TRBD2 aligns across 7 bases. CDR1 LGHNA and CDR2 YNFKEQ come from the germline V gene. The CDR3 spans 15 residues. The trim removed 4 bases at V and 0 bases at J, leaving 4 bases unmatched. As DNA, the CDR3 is TGTGCCAGCAGCCGGTCAGCGGGAAGCACAGATACGCAGTATTTT. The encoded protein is CASSRSAGSTDTQYF.

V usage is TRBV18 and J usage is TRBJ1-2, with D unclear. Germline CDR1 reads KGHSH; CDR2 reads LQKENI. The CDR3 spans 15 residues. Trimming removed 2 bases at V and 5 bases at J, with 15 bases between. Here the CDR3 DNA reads TGTGCCAGCTCACCAGGGCCCGGTCGTGGTTATGGCTACACCTTC. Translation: CASSPGPGRGYGYTF.

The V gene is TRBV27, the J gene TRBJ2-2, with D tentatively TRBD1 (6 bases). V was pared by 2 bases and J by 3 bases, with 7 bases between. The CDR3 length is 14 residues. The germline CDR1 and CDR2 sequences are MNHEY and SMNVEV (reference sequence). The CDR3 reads CASSLEGDTGELFF. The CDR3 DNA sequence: TGTGCCAGCAGTTTAGAGGGGGACACCGGGGAGCTGTTTTTT.

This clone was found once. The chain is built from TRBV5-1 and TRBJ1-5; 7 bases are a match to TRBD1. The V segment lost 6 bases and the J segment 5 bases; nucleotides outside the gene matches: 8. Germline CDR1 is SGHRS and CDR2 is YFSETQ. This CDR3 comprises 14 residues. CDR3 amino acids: CASKAGTADQPQHF. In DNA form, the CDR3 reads TGCGCCAGCAAGGCAGGGACAGCAGATCAGCCCCAGCATTTT.

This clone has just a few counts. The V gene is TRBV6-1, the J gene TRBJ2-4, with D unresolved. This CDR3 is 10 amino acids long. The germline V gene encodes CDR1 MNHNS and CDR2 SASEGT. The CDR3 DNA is TGTGCTCCCGGCAAAAACATTCAGTACTTC. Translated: CAPGKNIQYF.

In nucleotides, the CDR3 is TGTGCCAGCAGCGCCGCACGGGAGGCAGACTATGGCTACACCTTC. It is translated as CASSAAREADYGYTF. The chain combines TRBV5-4 with TRBJ1-2; the D is unclear. The germline gives CDR1 SGHNT, CDR2 YYREEE (reference sequence). The CDR3 sequence is 15 residues long. Trimming pared 4 bases from V and 3 bases from J, leaving 16 bases between.

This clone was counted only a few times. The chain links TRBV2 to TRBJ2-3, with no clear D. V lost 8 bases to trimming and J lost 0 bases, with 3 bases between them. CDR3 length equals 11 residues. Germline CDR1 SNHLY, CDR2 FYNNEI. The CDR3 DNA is TGTGCCAGCCCAAGCACAGATACGCAGTATTTT. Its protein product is CASPSTDTQYF.

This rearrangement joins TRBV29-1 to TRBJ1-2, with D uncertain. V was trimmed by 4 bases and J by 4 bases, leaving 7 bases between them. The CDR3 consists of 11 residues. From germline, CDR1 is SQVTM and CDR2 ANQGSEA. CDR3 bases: TGCAGCGTTGCGGAGGGCTATGGCTACACCTTC. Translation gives CSVAEGYGYTF.

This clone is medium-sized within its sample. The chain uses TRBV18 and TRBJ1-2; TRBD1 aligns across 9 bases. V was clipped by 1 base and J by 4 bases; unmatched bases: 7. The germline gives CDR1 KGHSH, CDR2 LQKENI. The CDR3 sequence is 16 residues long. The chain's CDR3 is CASSPRYGQGSYGYTF. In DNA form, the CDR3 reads TGTGCCAGCTCACCACGGTATGGACAGGGGAGCTATGGCTACACCTTC. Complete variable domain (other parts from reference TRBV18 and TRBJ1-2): NAGVMQNPRHLVRRRGQEARLRCSPMKGHSHVYWYRQLPEEGLKFMVYLQKENIIDESGMPKERFSAEFPKEGPSILRIQQVVRGDSAAYFCASSPRYGQGSYGYTFGSGTRLTVV.

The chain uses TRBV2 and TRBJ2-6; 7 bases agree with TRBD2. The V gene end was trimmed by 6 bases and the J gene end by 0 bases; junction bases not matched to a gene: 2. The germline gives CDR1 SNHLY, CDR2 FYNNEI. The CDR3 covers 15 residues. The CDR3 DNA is TGTGCCAGCAGGGGAGGGTTCTCTGGGGCCAACGTCCTGACTTTC. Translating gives CASRGGFSGANVLTF.

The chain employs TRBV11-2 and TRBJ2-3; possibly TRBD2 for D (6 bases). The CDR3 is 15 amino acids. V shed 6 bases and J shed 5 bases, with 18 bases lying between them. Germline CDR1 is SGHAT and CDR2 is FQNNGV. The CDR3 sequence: CASRKGEDRGDTQYF. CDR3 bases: TGTGCCAGCAGAAAAGGGGAGGACCGTGGAGATACGCAGTATTTT.

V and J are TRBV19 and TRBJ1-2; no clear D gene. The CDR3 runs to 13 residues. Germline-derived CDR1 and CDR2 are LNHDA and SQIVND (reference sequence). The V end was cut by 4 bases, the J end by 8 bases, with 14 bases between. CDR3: CASSTRSPGGYTF. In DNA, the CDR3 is TGTGCCAGTAGTACCCGGTCTCCCGGAGGCTACACCTTC.

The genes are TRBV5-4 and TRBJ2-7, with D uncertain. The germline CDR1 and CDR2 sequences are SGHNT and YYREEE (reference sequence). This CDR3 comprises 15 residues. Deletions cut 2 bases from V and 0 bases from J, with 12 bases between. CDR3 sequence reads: CASSFERASSYEQYF. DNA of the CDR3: TGTGCCAGCAGCTTCGAAAGGGCGAGCTCCTACGAGCAGTACTTC. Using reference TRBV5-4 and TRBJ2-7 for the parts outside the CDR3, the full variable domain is ETGVTQSPTHLIKTRGQQVTLRCSSQSGHNTVSWYQQALGQGPQFIFQYYREEENGRGNFPPRFSGLQFPNYSSELNVNALELDDSALYLCASSFERASSYEQYFGPGTRLTVT.

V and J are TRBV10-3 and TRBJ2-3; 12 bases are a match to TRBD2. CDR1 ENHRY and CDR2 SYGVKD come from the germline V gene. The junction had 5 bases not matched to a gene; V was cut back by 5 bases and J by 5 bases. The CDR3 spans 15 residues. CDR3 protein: CAISLAGGHGDTQYF. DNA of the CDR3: TGTGCCATCAGTCTAGCGGGGGGGCATGGAGATACGCAGTATTTT.

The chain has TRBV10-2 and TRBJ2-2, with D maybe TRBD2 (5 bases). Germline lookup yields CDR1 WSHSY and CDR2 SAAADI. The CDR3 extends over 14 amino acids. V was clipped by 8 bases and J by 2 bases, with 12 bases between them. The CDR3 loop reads CASEGTVNTGELFF. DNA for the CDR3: TGCGCCAGCGAGGGAACAGTCAACACCGGGGAGCTGTTTTTT.

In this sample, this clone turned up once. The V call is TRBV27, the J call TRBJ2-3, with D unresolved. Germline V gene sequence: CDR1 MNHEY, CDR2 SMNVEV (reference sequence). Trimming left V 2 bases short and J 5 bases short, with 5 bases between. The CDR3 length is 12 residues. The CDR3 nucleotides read TGTGCCAGCAGTTTAGTGGGAGATACGCAGTATTTT. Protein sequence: CASSLVGDTQYF.

The CDR3 DNA reads TGTGCCAGCATTAGCAGGGGGCCTGGGACCCAGTACTTC. Its protein product is CASISRGPGTQYF. V is TRBV6-1 and J is TRBJ2-5; TRBD1 matches 8 bases. J lost 7 bases, V lost 7 bases, and 8 bases had no gene match. CDR3 length equals 13 residues. In germline, CDR1 is MNHNS, CDR2 SASEGT.

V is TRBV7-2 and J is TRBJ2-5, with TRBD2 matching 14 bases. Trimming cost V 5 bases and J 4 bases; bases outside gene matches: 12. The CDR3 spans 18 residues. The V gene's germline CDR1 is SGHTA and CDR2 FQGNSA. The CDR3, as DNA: TGTGCCAGCAGCCCACGGACTAGCGGGGGGACCTCATCAGAGACCCAGTACTTC. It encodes CASSPRTSGGTSSETQYF. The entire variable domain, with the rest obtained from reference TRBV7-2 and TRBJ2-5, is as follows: GAGVSQSPSNKVTEKGKDVELRCDPISGHTALYWYRQSLGQGLEFLIYFQGNSAPDKSGLPSDRFSAERTGGSVSTLTIQRTQQEDSAVYLCASSPRTSGGTSSETQYFGPGTRLLVL.

The CDR3 sequence: CASSNRAMAEAFF. In DNA, the CDR3 is TGCGCCAGCTCCAACAGGGCGATGGCTGAAGCTTTCTTT. V and J are TRBV10-1 and TRBJ1-1; D is possibly TRBD1 (6 bases). Looked up from germline, CDR1 is WNHNN and CDR2 is SYGVQD (reference sequence). Trimming left V 8 bases short and J 6 bases short, with 16 bases between. The CDR3 is made up of 13 amino acids.

CDR3 protein: CASRRRQGGILFTEAFF. The CDR3 DNA follows: TGTGCCAGCAGGCGGAGACAGGGTGGGATCTTGTTCACTGAAGCTTTCTTT. The gene calls are TRBV28 and TRBJ1-1, with 7 bases fitting TRBD1. Germline values: CDR1 MDHEN, CDR2 SYDVKM. Trimming at V came to 6 bases and at J to 4 bases, leaving 17 bases not matched to a gene. This CDR3 is built from 17 residues.

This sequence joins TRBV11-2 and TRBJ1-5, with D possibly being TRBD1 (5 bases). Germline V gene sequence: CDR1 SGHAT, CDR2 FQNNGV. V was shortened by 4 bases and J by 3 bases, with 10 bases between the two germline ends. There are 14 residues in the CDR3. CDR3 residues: CASSSRGINQPQHF. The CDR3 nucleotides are TGTGCCAGCAGCTCCCGGGGGATCAATCAGCCCCAGCATTTT.

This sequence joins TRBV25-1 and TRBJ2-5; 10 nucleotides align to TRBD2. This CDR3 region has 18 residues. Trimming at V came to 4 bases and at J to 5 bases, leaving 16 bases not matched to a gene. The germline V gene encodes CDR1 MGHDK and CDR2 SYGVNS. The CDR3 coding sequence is TGTGCCAGCAGTGGATCCGGGACTAGCGCGGTATCCGGGGAGACCCAGTACTTC. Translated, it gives CASSGSGTSAVSGETQYF.

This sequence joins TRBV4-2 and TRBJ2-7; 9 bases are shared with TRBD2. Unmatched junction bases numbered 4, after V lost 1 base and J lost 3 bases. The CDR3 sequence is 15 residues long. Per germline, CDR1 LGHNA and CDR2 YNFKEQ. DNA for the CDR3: TGTGCCAGCAGCCAAGGCAATAGCGGGAGCTACGAGCAGTACTTC. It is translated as CASSQGNSGSYEQYF.

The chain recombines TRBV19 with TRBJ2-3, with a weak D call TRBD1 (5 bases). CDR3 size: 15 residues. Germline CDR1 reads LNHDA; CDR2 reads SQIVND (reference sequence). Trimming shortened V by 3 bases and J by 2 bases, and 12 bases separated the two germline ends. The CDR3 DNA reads TGTGCCAGTAGTATGTTTAACAGGATCACAGATACGCAGTATTTT. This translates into CASSMFNRITDTQYF.

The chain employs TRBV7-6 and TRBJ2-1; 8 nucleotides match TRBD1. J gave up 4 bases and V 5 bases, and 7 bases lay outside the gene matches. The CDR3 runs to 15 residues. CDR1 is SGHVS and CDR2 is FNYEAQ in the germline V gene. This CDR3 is CASSLGQVRYNEQFF. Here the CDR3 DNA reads TGTGCCAGCAGCCTGGGACAGGTGCGTTACAATGAGCAGTTCTTC.

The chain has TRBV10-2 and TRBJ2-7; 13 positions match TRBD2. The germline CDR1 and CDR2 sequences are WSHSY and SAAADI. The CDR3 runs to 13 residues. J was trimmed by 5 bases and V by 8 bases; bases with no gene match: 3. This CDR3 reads CASGLAGAHEQYF. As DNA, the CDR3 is TGCGCCAGCGGACTAGCGGGAGCGCACGAGCAGTACTTC.

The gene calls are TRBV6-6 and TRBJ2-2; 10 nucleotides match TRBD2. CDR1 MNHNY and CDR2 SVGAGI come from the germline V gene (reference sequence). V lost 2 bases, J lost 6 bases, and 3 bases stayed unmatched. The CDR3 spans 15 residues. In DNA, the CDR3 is TGTGCCAGCAGTTACGGAGCGGGGGGGCCCGGGGAGCTGTTTTTT. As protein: CASSYGAGGPGELFF.

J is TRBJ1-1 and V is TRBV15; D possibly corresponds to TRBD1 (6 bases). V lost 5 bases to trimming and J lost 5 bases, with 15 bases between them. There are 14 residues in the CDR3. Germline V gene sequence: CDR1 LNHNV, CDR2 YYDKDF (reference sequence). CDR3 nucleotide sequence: TGTGCCACCAGCCGCAAGGCGCAGGGGACTGAAGCTTTCTTT. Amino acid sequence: CATSRKAQGTEAFF.

The CDR3 reads CASSWGGGTSVYNEQFF. The CDR3, as DNA: TGTGCCAGCAGCTGGGGGGGAGGGACTAGCGTTTACAATGAGCAGTTCTTC. V is TRBV5-4 and J is TRBJ2-1, with TRBD2 identical over 10 bases. J lost 4 bases, V lost 3 bases, and 10 bases had no gene match. CDR3 length: 17 residues. Looked up from germline, CDR1 is SGHNT and CDR2 is YYREEE (reference sequence).